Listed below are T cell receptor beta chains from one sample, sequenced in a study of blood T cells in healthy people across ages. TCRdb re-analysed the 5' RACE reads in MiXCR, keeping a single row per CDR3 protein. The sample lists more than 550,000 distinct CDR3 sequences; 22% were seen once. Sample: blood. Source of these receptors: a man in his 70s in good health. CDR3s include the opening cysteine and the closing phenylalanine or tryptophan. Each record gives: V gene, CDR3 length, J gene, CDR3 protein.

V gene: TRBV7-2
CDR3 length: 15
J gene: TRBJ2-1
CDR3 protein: CASSLALQGDNEQFF

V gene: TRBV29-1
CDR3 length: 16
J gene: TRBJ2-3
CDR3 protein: CSVEAGRGEDTDTQYF

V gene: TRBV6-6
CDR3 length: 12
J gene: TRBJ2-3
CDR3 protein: CASSQGGDTQYF

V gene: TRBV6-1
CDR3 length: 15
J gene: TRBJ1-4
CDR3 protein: CASSVPMGENEKLFF

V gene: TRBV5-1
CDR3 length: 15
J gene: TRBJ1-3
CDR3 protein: CASSLRQSSGNTIYF

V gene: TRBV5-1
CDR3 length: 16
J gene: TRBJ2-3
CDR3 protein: CASSLFASGGTDTQYF

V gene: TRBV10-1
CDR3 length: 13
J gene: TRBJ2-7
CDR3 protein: CASSERVSYEQYF

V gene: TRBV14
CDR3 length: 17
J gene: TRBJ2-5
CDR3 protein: CASSQEPRARRSETQYF

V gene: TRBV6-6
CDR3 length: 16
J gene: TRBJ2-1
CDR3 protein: CASRRSGTSQINEQFF

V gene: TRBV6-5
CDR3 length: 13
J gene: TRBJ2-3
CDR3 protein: CASRIQGADTQYF

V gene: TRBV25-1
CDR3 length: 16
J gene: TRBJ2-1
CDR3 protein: CASSDFLAGGHSEQFF

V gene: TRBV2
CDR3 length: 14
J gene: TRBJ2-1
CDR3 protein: CASSGGSGSGEQFF

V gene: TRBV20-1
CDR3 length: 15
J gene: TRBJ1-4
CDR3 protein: CSASRSRGMKEKLFF

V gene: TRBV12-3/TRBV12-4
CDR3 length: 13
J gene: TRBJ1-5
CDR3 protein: CASSLARSQPQHF

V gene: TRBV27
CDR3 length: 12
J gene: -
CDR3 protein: CASSSNMDEQYF

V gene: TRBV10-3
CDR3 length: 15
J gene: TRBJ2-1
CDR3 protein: CAISETSDSYNEQFF

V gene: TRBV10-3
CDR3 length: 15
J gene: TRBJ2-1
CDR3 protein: CAISGGSGTYNEQFF

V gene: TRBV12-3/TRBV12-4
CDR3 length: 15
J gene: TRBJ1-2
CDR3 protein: CASRNYDREYYGYTF

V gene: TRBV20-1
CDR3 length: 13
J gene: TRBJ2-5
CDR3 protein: CSARSGVVETQYF

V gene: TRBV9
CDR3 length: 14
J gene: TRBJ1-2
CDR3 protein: CASSPMEGPVGYTF

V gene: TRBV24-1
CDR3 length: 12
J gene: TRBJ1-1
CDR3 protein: CATSGTGTEAFF

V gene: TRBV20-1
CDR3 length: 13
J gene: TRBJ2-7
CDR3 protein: CSASAPRGYEQYF

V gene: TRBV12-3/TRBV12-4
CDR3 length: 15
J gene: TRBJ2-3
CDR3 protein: CASSPTGYSTDTQYF

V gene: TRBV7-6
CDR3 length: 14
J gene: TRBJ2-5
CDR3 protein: CASSLDRRQETQYF

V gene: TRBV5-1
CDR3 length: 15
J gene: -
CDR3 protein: CASSSGASGYNEQFF

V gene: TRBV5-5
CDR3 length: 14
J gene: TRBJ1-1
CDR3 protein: CASSLWGGDTEAFF

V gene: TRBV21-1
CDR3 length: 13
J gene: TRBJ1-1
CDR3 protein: CASSKERDTEAFF

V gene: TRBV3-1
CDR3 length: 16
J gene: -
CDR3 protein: CASSQDRGFQRGEQYF

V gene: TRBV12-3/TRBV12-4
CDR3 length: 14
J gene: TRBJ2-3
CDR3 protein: CASSSGISADTQYF

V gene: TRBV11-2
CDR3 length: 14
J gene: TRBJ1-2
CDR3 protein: CASSFEKGRGGYTF

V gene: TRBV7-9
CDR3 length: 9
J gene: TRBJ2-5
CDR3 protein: CASNVGRYF

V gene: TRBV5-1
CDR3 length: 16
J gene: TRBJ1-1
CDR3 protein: CASSRGQGGVNTEAFF

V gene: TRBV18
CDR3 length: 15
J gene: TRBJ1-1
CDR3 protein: CASSPILTLNTEAFF

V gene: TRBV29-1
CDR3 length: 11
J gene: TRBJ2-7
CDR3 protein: CSVRSSYEQYF

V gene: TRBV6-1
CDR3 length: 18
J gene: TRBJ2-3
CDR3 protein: CASMVGSGGYLRIDTQYF

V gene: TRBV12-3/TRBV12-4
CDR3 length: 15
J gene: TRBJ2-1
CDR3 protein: CASSPQLAVYNEQFF

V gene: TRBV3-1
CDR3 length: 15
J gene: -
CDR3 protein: CASSTRDRGYNEQFF

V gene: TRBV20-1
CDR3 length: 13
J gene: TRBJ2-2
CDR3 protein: CSAKGRRTGELFF

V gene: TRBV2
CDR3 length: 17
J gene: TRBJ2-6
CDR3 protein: CASRHERTGSGANVLTF

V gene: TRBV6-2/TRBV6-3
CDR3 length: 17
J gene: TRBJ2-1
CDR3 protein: CASSPAGTSGAYNEQFF

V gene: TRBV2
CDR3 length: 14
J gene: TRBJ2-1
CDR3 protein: CASKTESSYNEQFF

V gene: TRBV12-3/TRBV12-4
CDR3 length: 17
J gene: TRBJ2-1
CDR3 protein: CASSPRLVGLLYNEQFF

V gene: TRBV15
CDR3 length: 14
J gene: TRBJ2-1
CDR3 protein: CATSRDRSSPSRFF

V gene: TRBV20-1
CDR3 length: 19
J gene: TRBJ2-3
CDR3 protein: CSAREEYRGSGRAPDTQYF

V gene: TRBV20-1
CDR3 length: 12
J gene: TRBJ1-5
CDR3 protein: CSASGFYQPQHF

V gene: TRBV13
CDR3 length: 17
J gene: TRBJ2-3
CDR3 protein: CASSLGGSGTRTDTQYF

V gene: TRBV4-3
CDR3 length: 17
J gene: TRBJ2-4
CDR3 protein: CASSHATGALAKNIQYF

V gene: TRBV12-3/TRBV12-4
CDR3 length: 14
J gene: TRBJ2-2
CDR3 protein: CASRRQGNTGELFF

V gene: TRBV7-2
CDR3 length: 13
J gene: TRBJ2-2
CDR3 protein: CADELGNTGELFF

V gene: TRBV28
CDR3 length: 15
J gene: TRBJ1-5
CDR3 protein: CASSFEGSPNQPQHF

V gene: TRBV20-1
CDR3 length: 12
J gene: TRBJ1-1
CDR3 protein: CSATGTRETLNF

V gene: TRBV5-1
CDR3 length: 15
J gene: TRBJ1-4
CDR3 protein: CASSLSGQVGEKLFF

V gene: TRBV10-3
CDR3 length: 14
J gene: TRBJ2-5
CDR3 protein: CAIGQTGARETQYF

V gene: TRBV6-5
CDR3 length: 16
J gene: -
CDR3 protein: CASRAKTSGVSYEQYF